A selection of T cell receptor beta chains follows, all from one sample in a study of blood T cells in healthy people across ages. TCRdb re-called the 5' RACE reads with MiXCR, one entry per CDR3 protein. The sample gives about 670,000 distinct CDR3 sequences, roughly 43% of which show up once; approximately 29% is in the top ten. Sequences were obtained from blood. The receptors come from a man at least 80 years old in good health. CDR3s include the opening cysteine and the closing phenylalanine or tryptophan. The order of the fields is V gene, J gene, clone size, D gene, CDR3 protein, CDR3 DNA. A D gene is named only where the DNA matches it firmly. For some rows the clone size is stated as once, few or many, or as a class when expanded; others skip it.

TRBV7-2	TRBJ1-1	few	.	CASSPSAALNTEAFF	TGTGCCAGCAGCCCCAGTGCAGCCTTGAACACTGAAGCTTTCTTT
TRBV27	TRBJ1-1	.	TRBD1	CASSPLGQGRIEAFF	TGTGCCAGCAGTCCTCTGGGACAGGGAAGAATTGAAGCTTTCTTT
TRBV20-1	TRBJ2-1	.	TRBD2	CSAAGLAGYNEQFF	TGCAGTGCTGCGGGACTAGCGGGATACAATGAGCAGTTCTTC
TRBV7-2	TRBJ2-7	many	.	CASSPGQPRSYEQYF	TGTGCCAGCAGCCCAGGACAGCCAAGATCCTACGAGCAGTACTTC
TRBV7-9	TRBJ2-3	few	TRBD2	CASSINSGGFTDTQYF	TGTGCCAGCAGCATAAACAGCGGGGGCTTCACAGATACGCAGTATTTT
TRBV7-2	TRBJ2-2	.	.	CASSLVWNTGELFF	TGTGCCAGCAGCTTAGTCTGGAACACCGGGGAGCTGTTTTTT
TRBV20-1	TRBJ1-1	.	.	CSARIFGGANTEAFF	TGCAGTGCTAGAATTTTCGGGGGGGCGAACACTGAAGCTTTCTTT
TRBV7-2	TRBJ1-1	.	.	CGSSRLGVGGRTEAFF	TGTGGCAGCAGCCGACTGGGTGTCGGGGGGCGGACTGAAGCTTTCTTT
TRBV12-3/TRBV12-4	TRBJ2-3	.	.	CASSFRLAQYF	TGTGCCAGCAGTTTCCGGCTAGCGCAGTATTTT
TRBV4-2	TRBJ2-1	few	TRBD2	CASSQDVRTSANEQFF	TGTGCCAGCAGCCAAGATGTCAGGACTAGCGCCAATGAGCAGTTCTTC
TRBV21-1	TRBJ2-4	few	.	CASVPRRDRIAKNIQYF	TGTGCCAGCGTCCCAAGGCGGGACAGAATAGCCAAAAACATTCAGTACTTC